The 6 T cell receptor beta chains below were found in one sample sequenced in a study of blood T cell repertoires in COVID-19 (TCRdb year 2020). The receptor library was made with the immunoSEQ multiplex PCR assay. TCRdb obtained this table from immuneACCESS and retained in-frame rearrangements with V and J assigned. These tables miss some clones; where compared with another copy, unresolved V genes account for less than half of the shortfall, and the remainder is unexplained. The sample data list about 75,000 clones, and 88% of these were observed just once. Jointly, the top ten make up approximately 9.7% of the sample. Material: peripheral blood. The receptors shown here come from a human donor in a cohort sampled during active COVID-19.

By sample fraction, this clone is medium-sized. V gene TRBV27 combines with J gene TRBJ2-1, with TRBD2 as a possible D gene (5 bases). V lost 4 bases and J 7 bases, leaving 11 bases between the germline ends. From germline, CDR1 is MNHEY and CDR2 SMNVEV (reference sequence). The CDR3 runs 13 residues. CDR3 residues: CASSWGSVNEQFF. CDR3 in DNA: TGTGCCAGCAGTTGGGGTAGCGTGAATGAGCAGTTCTTC.

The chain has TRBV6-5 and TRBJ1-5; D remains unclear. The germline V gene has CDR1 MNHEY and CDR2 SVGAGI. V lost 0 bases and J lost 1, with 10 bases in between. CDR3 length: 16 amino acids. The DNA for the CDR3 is TGTGCCAGCAGTTACTCCTCCGCGGGAAGCAATCAGCCCCAGCATTTT. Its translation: CASSYSSAGSNQPQHF.

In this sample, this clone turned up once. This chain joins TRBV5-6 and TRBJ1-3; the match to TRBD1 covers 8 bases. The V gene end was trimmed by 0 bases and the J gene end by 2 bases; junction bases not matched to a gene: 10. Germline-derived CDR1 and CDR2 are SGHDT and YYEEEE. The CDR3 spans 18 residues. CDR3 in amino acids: CASSLVRDRRLPGNTIYF. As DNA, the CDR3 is TGTGCCAGCAGCTTGGTCCGGGACAGGCGCTTACCTGGAAACACCATATATTTT.

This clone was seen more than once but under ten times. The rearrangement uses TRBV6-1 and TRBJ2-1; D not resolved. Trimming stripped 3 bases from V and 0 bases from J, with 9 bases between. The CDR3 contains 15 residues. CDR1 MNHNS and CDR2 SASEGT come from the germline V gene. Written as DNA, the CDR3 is TGTGCCAGCAGTGATCGCGAAAGCTCCTACAATGAGCAGTTCTTC. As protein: CASSDRESSYNEQFF.

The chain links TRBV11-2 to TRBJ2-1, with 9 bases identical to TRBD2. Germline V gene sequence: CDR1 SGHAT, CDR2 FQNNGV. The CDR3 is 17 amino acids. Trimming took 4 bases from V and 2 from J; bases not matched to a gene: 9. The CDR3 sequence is CASSSPMGGGAYNEQFF. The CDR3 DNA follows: TGTGCCAGCAGCTCGCCGATGGGCGGGGGGGCCTACAATGAGCAGTTCTTC.

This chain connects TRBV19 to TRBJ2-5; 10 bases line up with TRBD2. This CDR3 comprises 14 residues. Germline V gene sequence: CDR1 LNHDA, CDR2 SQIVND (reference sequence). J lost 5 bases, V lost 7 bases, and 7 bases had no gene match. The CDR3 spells CASKREAGGETQYF. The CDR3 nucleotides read TGTGCCAGTAAACGTGAAGCGGGGGGGGAGACCCAGTACTTC.